The clone carrying this T cell receptor (beta chain) has a handful of counts. Clinical histories supplied by participants themselves formed the basis of cohort assignment. Either two negative PCRs, clearance, or symptom resolution qualified Cohort 3 donors as recovered. The CDR3 has 15 residues. From germline, CDR1 is LNHNV and CDR2 YYDKDF (reference sequence). The V segment lost 4 bases and the J segment 8 bases; nucleotides outside the gene matches: 10. This record comes from a study of blood T cell repertoires in COVID-19. Only in-frame clones appear in the TCRdb table, and some are missing; sequencing was by immunoSEQ multiplex PCR. Of some 530,000 clones in the sample, approximately 90% were seen once.

The specimen sequenced was PBMCs or T cells enriched from blood (not recorded which). The sequence came from a woman between 55 and 75 years old who had recovered from COVID-19. The J gene is TRBJ2-3, the V gene TRBV15; 9 bases line up with TRBD2. The CDR3 spells CATSKGGGAAVTQYF. The DNA for the CDR3 is TGTGCCACCAGCAAGGGCGGGGGGGCCGCGGTTACGCAGTATTTT.